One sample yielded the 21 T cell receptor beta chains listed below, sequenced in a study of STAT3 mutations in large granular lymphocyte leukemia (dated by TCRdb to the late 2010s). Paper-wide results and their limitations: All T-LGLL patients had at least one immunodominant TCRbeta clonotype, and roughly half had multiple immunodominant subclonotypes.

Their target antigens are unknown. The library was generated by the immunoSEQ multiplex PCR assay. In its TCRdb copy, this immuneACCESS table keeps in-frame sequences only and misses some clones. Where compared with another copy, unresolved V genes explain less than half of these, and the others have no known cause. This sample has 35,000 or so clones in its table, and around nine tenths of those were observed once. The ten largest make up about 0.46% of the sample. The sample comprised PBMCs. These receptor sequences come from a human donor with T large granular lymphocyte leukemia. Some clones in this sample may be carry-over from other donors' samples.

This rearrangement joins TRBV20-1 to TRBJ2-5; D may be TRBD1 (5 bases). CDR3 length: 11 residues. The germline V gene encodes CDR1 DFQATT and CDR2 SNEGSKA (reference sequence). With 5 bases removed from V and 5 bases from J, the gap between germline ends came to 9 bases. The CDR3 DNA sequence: TGCAGTGCTTACAGGAGTGAGACCCAGTACTTC. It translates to CSAYRSETQYF.

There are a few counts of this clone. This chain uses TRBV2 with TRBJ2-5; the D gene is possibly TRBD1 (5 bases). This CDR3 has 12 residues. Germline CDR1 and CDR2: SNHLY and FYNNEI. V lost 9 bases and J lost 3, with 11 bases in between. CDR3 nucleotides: TGTGCCAGTTCGACAGATGAAGAGACCCAGTACTTC. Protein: CASSTDEETQYF.

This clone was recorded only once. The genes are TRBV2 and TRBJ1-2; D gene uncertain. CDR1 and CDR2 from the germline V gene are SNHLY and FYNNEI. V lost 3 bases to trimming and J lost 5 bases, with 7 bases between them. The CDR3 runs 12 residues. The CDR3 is CASSDQRYGYTF. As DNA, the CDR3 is TGTGCCAGCAGTGACCAGAGATATGGCTACACCTTC.

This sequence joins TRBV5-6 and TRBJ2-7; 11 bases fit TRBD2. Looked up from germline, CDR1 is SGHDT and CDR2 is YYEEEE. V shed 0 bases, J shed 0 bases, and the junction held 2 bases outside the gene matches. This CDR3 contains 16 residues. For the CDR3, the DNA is TGTGCCAGCAGCTTGGTTACTAGCGGGGGCTCCTACGAGCAGTACGTC. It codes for CASSLVTSGGSYEQYV.

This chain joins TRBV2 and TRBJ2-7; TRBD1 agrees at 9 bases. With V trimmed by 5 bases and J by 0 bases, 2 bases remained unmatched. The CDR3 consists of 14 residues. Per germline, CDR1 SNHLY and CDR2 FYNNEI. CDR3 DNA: TGTGCCAGCAGTCTGGGACAGGGCTCCTACGAGCAGTACGTC. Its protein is CASSLGQGSYEQYV.

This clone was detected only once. This CDR3 reads CASRNQGTGNTIYF. In nucleotides, the CDR3 is TGCGCCAGCAGAAATCAGGGGACTGGAAACACCATATATTTT. The chain couples TRBV5-1 to TRBJ1-3; TRBD1 might be the D (6 bases). This CDR3 has 14 residues. Deletions cut 5 bases from V and 2 bases from J, with 11 bases between. Germline V lookup: CDR1 SGHRS, CDR2 YFSETQ.

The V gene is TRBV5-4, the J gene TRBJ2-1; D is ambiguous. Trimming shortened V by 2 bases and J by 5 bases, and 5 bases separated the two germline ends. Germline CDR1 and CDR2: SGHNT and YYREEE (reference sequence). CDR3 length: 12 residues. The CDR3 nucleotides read TGTGCCAGCAGCTTTTCTGACAATGAGCAGTTCTTC. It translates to CASSFSDNEQFF.

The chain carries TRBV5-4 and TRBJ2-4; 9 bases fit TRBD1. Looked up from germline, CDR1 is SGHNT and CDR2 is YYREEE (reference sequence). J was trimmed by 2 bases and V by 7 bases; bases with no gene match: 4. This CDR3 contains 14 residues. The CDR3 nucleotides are TGTGCCAGCGGGACAGGGTCTACCAAAAACATTCAGTACTTC. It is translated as CASGTGSTKNIQYF.

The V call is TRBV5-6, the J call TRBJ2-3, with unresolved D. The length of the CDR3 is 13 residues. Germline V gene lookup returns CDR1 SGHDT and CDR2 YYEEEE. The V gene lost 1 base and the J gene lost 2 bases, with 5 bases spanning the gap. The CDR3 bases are TGTGCCAGCAGCTTGTTCGACACAGATACGCAGTATTTT. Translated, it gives CASSLFDTDTQYF.

CDR3 DNA sequence: TGTGCCAGCTCCCCAGGGACAGGGATCTATGGCTACACCTTC. Its protein is CASSPGTGIYGYTF. The chain is built from TRBV18 and TRBJ1-2; 9 bases align to TRBD1. Germline V gene data show CDR1 as KGHSH and CDR2 as LQKENI. Trimming cost V 6 bases and J 4 bases; bases outside gene matches: 6. The CDR3 has 14 amino acids.

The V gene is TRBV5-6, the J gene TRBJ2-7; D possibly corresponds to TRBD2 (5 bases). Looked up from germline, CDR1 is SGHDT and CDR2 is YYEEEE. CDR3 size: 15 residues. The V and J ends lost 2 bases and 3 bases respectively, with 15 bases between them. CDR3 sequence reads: CASSFLFEGIYEQYF. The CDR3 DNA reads TGTGCCAGCAGCTTTTTGTTTGAGGGAATCTACGAGCAGTACTTC.

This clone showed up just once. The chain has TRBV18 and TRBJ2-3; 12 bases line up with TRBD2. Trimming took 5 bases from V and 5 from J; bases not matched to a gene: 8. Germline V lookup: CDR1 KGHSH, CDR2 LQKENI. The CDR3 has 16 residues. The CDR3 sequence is CASSSRTSGVVDTQYF. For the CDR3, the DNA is TGTGCCAGCTCATCCCGGACTAGCGGGGTGGTAGATACGCAGTATTTT.

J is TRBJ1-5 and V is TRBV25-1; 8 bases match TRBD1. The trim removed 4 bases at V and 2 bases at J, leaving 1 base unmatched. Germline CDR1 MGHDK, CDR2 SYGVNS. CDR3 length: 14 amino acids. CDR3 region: CASSGGQGNQPQHF. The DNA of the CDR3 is TGTGCCAGCAGTGGGGGACAGGGCAATCAGCCCCAGCATTTT.

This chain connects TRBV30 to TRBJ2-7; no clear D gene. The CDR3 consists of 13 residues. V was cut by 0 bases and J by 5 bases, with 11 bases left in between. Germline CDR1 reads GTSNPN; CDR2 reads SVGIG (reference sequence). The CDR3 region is CAWSVGFFDEQYF. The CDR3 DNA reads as TGTGCCTGGAGTGTAGGGTTTTTCGACGAGCAGTACTTC.

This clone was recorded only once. The CDR3 loop is CASSTGLADTDTQYF. CDR3 DNA sequence: TGCGCCAGCAGCACGGGACTAGCGGACACAGATACGCAGTATTTT. The chain joins TRBV5-1 to TRBJ2-3; 11 nucleotides match TRBD2. The junction had 3 bases not matched to a gene; V was cut back by 4 bases and J by 2 bases. Germline CDR1 is SGHRS and CDR2 is YFSETQ. This CDR3 spans 15 amino acids. The full variable domain, rest sourced from reference TRBV5-1 and TRBJ2-3, is KAGVTQTPRYLIKTRGQQVTLSCSPISGHRSVSWYQQTPGQGLQFLFEYFSETQRNKGNFPGRFSGRQFSNSRSEMNVSTLELGDSALYLCASSTGLADTDTQYFGPGTRLTVL.

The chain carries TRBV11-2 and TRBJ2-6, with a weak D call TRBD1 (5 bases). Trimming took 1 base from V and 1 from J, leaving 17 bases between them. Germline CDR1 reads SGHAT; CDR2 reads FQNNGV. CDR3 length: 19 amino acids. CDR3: CASSLAADTFSSGANVLTF. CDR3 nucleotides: TGTGCCAGCAGCTTAGCGGCGGACACCTTTTCTTCTGGGGCCAACGTCCTGACTTTC.

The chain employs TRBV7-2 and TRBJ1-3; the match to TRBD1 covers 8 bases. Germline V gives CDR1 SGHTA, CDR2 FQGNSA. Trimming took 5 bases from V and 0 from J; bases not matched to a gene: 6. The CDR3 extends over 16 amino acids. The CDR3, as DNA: TGTGCCAGCAGCATACCTACAGGGGGCTCTGGAAACACCATATATTTT. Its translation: CASSIPTGGSGNTIYF.

CDR3 coding DNA: TGTGCCAGCCTTAACAGGACAGGGAGGCGGGTGACTGAAGCTTTCTTT. Translated: CASLNRTGRRVTEAFF. The rearrangement uses TRBV27 and TRBJ1-1, with 8 bases identical to TRBD1. V lost 8 bases, J lost 5 bases, and 16 bases stayed unmatched. The germline V gene has CDR1 MNHEY and CDR2 SMNVEV (reference sequence). The CDR3 is made up of 16 amino acids.

DNA for the CDR3: TGTGCCAGCAGCATCTCGACAGGCTCAAGCAACGAGCAGTACTTC. This translates into CASSISTGSSNEQYF. The chain is built from TRBV28 and TRBJ2-7, with TRBD1 as a possible D gene (6 bases). The CDR3 contains 15 residues. The V end was cut by 6 bases, the J end by 5 bases, with 20 bases between. Per germline, CDR1 MDHEN and CDR2 SYDVKM.

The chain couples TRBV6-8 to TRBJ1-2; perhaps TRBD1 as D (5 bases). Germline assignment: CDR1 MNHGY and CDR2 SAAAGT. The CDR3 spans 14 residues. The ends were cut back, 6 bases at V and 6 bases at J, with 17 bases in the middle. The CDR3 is CASSDAGGYNGYTF. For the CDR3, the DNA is TGTGCCAGCAGCGATGCGGGGGGGTACAATGGCTACACCTTC.

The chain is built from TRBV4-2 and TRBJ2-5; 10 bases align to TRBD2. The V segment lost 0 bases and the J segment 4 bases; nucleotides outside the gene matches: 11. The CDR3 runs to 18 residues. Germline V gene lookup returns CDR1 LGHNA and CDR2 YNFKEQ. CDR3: CASSQEEASGGESETQYF. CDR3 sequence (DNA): TGTGCCAGCAGCCAAGAAGAGGCTAGCGGGGGAGAATCAGAGACCCAGTACTTC.